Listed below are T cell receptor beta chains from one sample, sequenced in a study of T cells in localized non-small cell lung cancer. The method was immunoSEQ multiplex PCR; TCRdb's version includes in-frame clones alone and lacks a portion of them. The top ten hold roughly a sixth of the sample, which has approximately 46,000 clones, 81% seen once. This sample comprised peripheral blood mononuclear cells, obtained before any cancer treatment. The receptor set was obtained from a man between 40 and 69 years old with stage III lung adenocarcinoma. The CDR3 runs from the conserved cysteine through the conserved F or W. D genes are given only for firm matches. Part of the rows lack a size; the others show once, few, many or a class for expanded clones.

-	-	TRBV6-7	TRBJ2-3	TGTGCCAGCATTGAAGATACGCAGTATTTT	CASIEDTQYF
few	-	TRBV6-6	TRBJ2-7	TGTGCCAGCAGTTACTCGATATCAGGGGCCTACGAGCAGTACTTC	CASSYSISGAYEQYF
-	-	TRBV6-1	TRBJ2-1	TGTGCCAGCAGTGGTGTCGGGGGGCCCCCCATACACAATGAGCAGTTCTTC	CASSGVGGPPIHNEQFF
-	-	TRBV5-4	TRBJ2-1	TGTGCCAGCAGCCTTCCCAGCGGCTATGAGCAGTTCTTC	CASSLPSGYEQFF
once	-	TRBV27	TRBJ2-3	TGTGCCAGCAGTTTATCTTGGGGAGATACGCAGTATTTT	CASSLSWGDTQYF
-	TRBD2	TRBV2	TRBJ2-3	TGTGCCAGCAGCGAGAGACTAGCGGAAACAGATACGCAGTATTTT	CASSERLAETDTQYF
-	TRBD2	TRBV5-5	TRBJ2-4	TGTGCCAGCAGCCTAACTAGCGGGGAGAAAAACATTCAGTACTTC	CASSLTSGEKNIQYF
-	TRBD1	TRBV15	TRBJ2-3	TGTGCCACCAGCAGGGGACAGGTGGGTCCAGATACGCAGTATTTT	CATSRGQVGPDTQYF
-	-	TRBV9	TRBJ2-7	TGTGCCAGCAGCGTAGCTACGGGCGGGAACTACGAGCAGTACTTC	CASSVATGGNYEQYF
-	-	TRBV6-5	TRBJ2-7	TGTGCCAGCGGTGTAGACAGAACCTCCTACGAGCAGTACTTC	CASGVDRTSYEQYF
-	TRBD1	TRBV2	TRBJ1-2	TGTGCCAGCAGTGAATCCGACAGGGGGGGGAATGGCTACACCTTC	CASSESDRGGNGYTF
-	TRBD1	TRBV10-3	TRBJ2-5	TGTGCCATCAGTGCGGCACAGGGGGGAGAGACCCAGTACTTC	CAISAAQGGETQYF
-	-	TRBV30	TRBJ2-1	TGTGCCTGGAGATTGTACAATGAGCAGTTCTTC	CAWRLYNEQFF
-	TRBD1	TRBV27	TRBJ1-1	TGTGCCAGCAGTTTATCGAGGGACAGTTCAGCTTTCTTT	CASSLSRDSSAFF
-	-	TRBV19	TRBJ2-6	TGTGCCAGTAGTATTAGGGCAGGCTACTCTGGGGCCAACGTCCTGACTTTC	CASSIRAGYSGANVLTF
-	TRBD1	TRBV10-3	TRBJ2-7	TGTGCCATCAAGGGACAGGGATCCTACGAGCAGTACTTC	CAIKGQGSYEQYF
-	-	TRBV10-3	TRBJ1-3	TGTGCCATCAGTGCCGGACAGCTATCTGGAAACACCATATATTTT	CAISAGQLSGNTIYF